This T cell receptor beta chain comes out of a study of CD8+ T cells in alopecia areata. For the study at large: In an open-label trial, patients got 5 to 10 mg tofacitinib twice daily.

The sequencing template was cDNA reverse transcribed from extracted RNA. The data were produced by immunoSEQ multiplex PCR, yet TCRdb's version contains in-frame clones alone and is incomplete. This sample carries just under 65,000 clones, around 45% of them seen once, and the ten largest clones take roughly 20%. This clone was seen only a few times. Trimming shortened V by 4 bases and J by 3 bases, and 15 bases separated the two germline ends. The CDR3 contains 16 residues. The germline V gene encodes CDR1 SGHTA and CDR2 FQGNSA. Described treatment: oral pan-JAK inhibitor, 5-10 mg twice daily. This chain links TRBV7-2 with TRBJ2-2; D uncertain. The receptor comes from a human donor with alopecia areata. The starting material was CD8+ T cells sorted from blood, obtained around week 37, from a patient treated with tofacitinib. CDR3 DNA: TGTGCCAGCAGCTCGAGGACCATGACTTACACCGGGGAGCTGTTTTTT. Translation: CASSSRTMTYTGELFF.